The 30 T cell receptor beta chains below come from one sample, sequenced in a study of high-grade serous ovarian cancer treatment subgroups. TCRdb's table, derived via immunoSEQ multiplex PCR, lists solely in-frame clones and lacks some. This sample has roughly 3,700 clones; about 80% occur once, and the top ten carry over 20%. The tumor samples were collected prior to definitive surgery or chemotherapy. The sequenced sample was tumor tissue. The receptors shown here come from a human donor with high-grade serous ovarian cancer.

V gene TRBV2 combines with J gene TRBJ1-4, with D maybe TRBD1 (5 bases). CDR3 length equals 12 residues. Germline CDR1 reads SNHLY; CDR2 reads FYNNEI. V dropped 0 bases and J dropped 12 bases, with 8 bases sitting between them. CDR3 DNA sequence: TGTGCCAGCAGTGAAGCCGGGGGGGAACTGTTTTTT. Translating it yields CASSEAGGELFF.

This clone showed up just a few times. The chain has TRBV27 and TRBJ2-7; 7 nucleotides line up with TRBD1. V lost 6 bases to trimming and J lost 2 bases; unmatched junction nucleotides: 22. This CDR3 has 19 amino acids. Germline assignment: CDR1 MNHEY and CDR2 SMNVEV (reference sequence). CDR3 nucleotide sequence: TGTGCCAGCAGCCAAGTCCACCCAATTATAAGGGGGCCGACCTACGAGCAGTACTTC. It yields the protein CASSQVHPIIRGPTYEQYF.

The chain is built from TRBV5-4 and TRBJ1-2, with a possible D match to TRBD1 (6 bases). CDR3 size: 14 residues. Looked up from germline, CDR1 is SGHNT and CDR2 is YYREEE (reference sequence). Trimming left V 6 bases short and J 3 bases short, with 15 bases between. CDR3 sequence reads: CASTVRGGDYGYTF. The CDR3 bases are TGTGCCAGCACCGTAAGAGGGGGGGACTATGGCTACACCTTC.

The chain has TRBV29-1 and TRBJ2-1; D might be TRBD2 (6 bases). Trimming took 3 bases from V and 1 from J, leaving 10 bases between them. The CDR3 has 14 amino acids. Germline loops: CDR1 SQVTM, CDR2 ANQGSEA. Here the CDR3 DNA reads TGCAGCGTTGACTTAGCGGCGTCCTACAATGAGCAGTTCTTC. It yields the protein CSVDLAASYNEQFF.

The chain is built from TRBV9 and TRBJ2-2; TRBD2 matches at 8 bases. The CDR3 contains 18 residues. V was pared by 2 bases and J by 1 base, with 10 bases of the junction left unmatched. Germline-derived CDR1 and CDR2 are SGDLS and YYNGEE. The CDR3 DNA is TGTGCCAGCAGCGTGTCTAGCGGGTCATTCAGGAACACCGGGGAGCTGTTTTTT. Translation: CASSVSSGSFRNTGELFF.

This clone occurred once. The V gene is TRBV19, the J gene TRBJ2-2; TRBD1 matches at 8 bases. Per the germline V gene, CDR1 is LNHDA and CDR2 is SQIVND (reference sequence). There are 15 residues in the CDR3. V shed 4 bases and J 1 base; nucleotides not matched to a gene: 2. DNA of the CDR3: TGTGCCAGTAGTAGGGGACAGGAGAACACCGGGGAGCTGTTTTTT. It encodes CASSRGQENTGELFF.

CDR3 amino acids: CASSGQGAPYEQYF. The CDR3 coding sequence is TGTGCCAGCAGTGGACAGGGGGCGCCGTACGAGCAGTACTTC. This chain links TRBV5-6 with TRBJ2-7; TRBD1 aligns across 11 bases. Per the germline V gene, CDR1 is SGHDT and CDR2 is YYEEEE. This CDR3 has 14 amino acids. With V trimmed by 5 bases and J by 4 bases, 5 bases remained unmatched.

Notes on this clone: A read error may account for a junction end that differs from germline. V usage is TRBV5-4 and J usage is TRBJ1-2; weak D call: TRBD1 (5 bases). This CDR3 has 14 residues. Germline loops: CDR1 SGHNT, CDR2 YYREEE (reference sequence). The CDR3 sequence is CASSQAGTNYGYTF. CDR3 bases: TGCGCCAGCAGCCAAGCAGGGACTAACTATGGCTACACCTTC.

This clone was detected a few times. This chain joins TRBV6-1 and TRBJ2-2; no clear D. The CDR3 covers 13 residues. From germline, CDR1 is MNHNS and CDR2 SASEGT. CDR3 sequence (DNA): TGTGCTTCTCCAGGACCGAACACCGGGGAGCTGTTTTTT. This translates into CASPGPNTGELFF.

This clone came up once. V gene TRBV5-1 combines with J gene TRBJ2-2; 11 nucleotides align to TRBD1. Looked up from germline, CDR1 is SGHRS and CDR2 is YFSETQ. Unmatched junction bases numbered 13, after V lost 4 bases and J lost 8 bases. The CDR3 has 17 amino acids. The CDR3 DNA is TGCGCCAGCAGCCAATCCAGGACAGGGGGCGAAAGGGGGGAGCTGTTTTTT. Translating gives CASSQSRTGGERGELFF.

The V and J genes are TRBV10-2 and TRBJ1-1; tentatively, D is TRBD1 (6 bases). The germline V and J ends were trimmed by 5 bases and 0 bases, with 10 bases remaining between them. This CDR3 is built from 14 residues. Germline CDR1 and CDR2: WSHSY and SAAADI. The CDR3 region has the DNA TGCGCCAGCAGTACAGGGATTATGAACACTGAAGCTTTCTTT. Encoded protein: CASSTGIMNTEAFF.

The rearrangement links TRBV28 to TRBJ2-3, with D possibly being TRBD2 (5 bases). Germline V gene data show CDR1 as MDHEN and CDR2 as SYDVKM. V was shortened by 6 bases and J by 2 bases, with 12 bases between the two germline ends. The CDR3 is made up of 14 amino acids. This chain's CDR3 is CASSPSGSTDTQYF. As DNA, the CDR3 is TGTGCCAGCAGCCCCTCGGGGTCCACAGATACGCAGTATTTT.

The V call is TRBV28, the J call TRBJ2-7, with 7 positions matching TRBD2. Germline CDR1 MDHEN, CDR2 SYDVKM. Trimming cost V 6 bases and J 2 bases; bases outside gene matches: 4. The CDR3 extends over 13 amino acids. The CDR3 is CASSGGTPYEQYF. The CDR3 coding sequence is TGTGCCAGCAGCGGGGGGACTCCCTACGAGCAGTACTTC.

The chain has TRBV18 and TRBJ1-4; TRBD1 might be the D (5 bases). The CDR3 length is 13 residues. Per the germline V gene, CDR1 is KGHSH and CDR2 is LQKENI. The germline V and J ends were trimmed by 3 bases and 14 bases, with 16 bases remaining between them. CDR3 sequence: CASSPSRAMGLFF. The DNA of the CDR3 is TGTGCCAGCTCACCTAGCAGGGCTATGGGGCTGTTTTTT.

This clone was recorded only once. The J gene is TRBJ2-7, the V gene TRBV5-4; TRBD1 matches at 8 bases. This CDR3 spans 16 amino acids. Trimming took 4 bases from V and 3 from J; bases not matched to a gene: 12. Germline V gene data show CDR1 as SGHNT and CDR2 as YYREEE (reference sequence). CDR3 protein: CASSPGLDRGVYEQYF. The CDR3 DNA reads TGTGCCAGCAGCCCCGGACTTGACAGGGGAGTCTACGAGCAGTACTTC.

This clone is large. The chain employs TRBV5-1 and TRBJ2-7; 9 nucleotides match TRBD1. The V and J ends lost 0 bases and 4 bases, in that order; junction bases with no gene match: 5. This CDR3 is built from 15 residues. Per germline, CDR1 SGHRS and CDR2 YFSETQ. Written as DNA, the CDR3 is TGCGCCAGCAGCTTGGAGGGACAGGGATGGTACGAGCAGTACTTC. It encodes CASSLEGQGWYEQYF.

The chain recombines TRBV5-5 with TRBJ2-7, with 7 nucleotides matching TRBD1. J lost 3 bases, V lost 3 bases, and 3 bases had no gene match. Germline-derived CDR1 and CDR2 are SGHKS and YYEKEE (reference sequence). The CDR3 loop spans 13 amino acids. The DNA for the CDR3 is TGTGCCAGCAGCTGGACAGGAGTCTACGAGCAGTACTTC. Translated, it gives CASSWTGVYEQYF.

The J gene is TRBJ1-5, the V gene TRBV2; unclear D gene. The CDR3 is made up of 14 amino acids. V shed 7 bases and J shed 0 bases, with 10 bases lying between them. Germline V gene lookup returns CDR1 SNHLY and CDR2 FYNNEI. CDR3 region: CASTHGNSNQPQHF. CDR3 bases: TGTGCCAGCACTCACGGAAATAGCAATCAGCCCCAGCATTTT.

The chain joins TRBV4-3 to TRBJ2-7, with 9 bases lining up with TRBD2. The V and J ends lost 0 bases and 7 bases, in that order; junction bases with no gene match: 16. Per germline, CDR1 LGHNA and CDR2 YSLEER. CDR3 length: 18 amino acids. As DNA, the CDR3 is TGCGCCAGCAGCCAAGATTGGTACGCGGGGGGGCCTGCAGAAGAGCAGTACTTC. The encoded protein is CASSQDWYAGGPAEEQYF.

This chain links TRBV28 with TRBJ1-2, with D unresolved. CDR1 and CDR2 (germline): MDHEN, SYDVKM. CDR3 length equals 14 residues. The ends were cut back, 5 bases at V and 8 bases at J, with 18 bases in the middle. CDR3 bases: TGTGCCAGCAGTCCCCCAAACCAACTGTCCGGCTACACCTTC. Residues: CASSPPNQLSGYTF.

This clone was observed a handful of times. The gene calls are TRBV18 and TRBJ2-6; possible D gene TRBD1, 6 bases. Germline assignment: CDR1 KGHSH and CDR2 LQKENI. This CDR3 is 15 amino acids long. V was cut by 3 bases and J by 2 bases, with 8 bases left in between. CDR3 in amino acids: CASSPDSPGANVLTF. Written as DNA, the CDR3 is TGTGCCAGCTCACCGGACAGCCCTGGGGCCAACGTCCTGACTTTC.

The chain employs TRBV4-2 and TRBJ2-5, with D perhaps matching TRBD2 (7 bases). The J call may be wrong; the DNA end is better matched by TRBJ2-7. CDR1 is LGHNA and CDR2 is YNFKEQ in the germline V gene. CDR3 size: 15 residues. CDR3 residues: CASSQVRGGIYEQYF. The CDR3 coding sequence is TGTGCCAGCAGCCAAGTGAGGGGGGGCATTTACGAGCAGTACTTC.

The chain uses TRBV9 and TRBJ2-3; TRBD2 matches 12 bases. This CDR3 contains 15 residues. Looked up from germline, CDR1 is SGDLS and CDR2 is YYNGEE. Germline trimming cut 0 bases from V and 4 bases from J; bases unmatched to any gene: 0. The CDR3 DNA reads TGTGCCAGCAGCGTAGGACTAGCGGGGGCAGATACGCAGTATTTT. As protein: CASSVGLAGADTQYF.

This clone was seen once. The V gene is TRBV4-1, the J gene TRBJ2-1, with D perhaps assigned TRBD1 or TRBD2 (5 bases each). V lost 0 bases, J lost 7 bases, and 19 bases lay in between. Germline V gene lookup returns CDR1 MGHRA and CDR2 YSYEKL. CDR3 length: 17 amino acids. The CDR3 DNA follows: TGCGCCAGCAGCCAAGAAGGGTACGGTGGGGGAAGGAATGAGCAGTTCTTC. This sequence encodes CASSQEGYGGGRNEQFF.

This clone showed up just a few times. V usage is TRBV10-3 and J usage is TRBJ1-2; no definite D call. CDR1 is ENHRY and CDR2 is SYGVKD in the germline V gene. V lost 6 bases and J lost 7, with 15 bases in between. The CDR3 totals 13 residues. The CDR3 DNA sequence: TGTGCCATCAGCCTAGACGTCAGTGGTGGCTACACCTTC. This gives the protein CAISLDVSGGYTF.

In this sample, this clone turned up a few times. The J gene is TRBJ1-1, the V gene TRBV4-2; D may be TRBD1 (5 bases). Germline-derived CDR1 and CDR2 are LGHNA and YNFKEQ. Trimming stripped 5 bases from V and 11 bases from J, with 15 bases between. The CDR3 runs 12 residues. CDR3 bases: TGTGCCAGCAGCTTGGCCGGGACCGAGGCTTTCTTT. It codes for CASSLAGTEAFF.

To note about this clone: At one end, the junction sequence differs from germline, possibly due to a read error. The gene calls are TRBV6-6 and TRBJ2-5; 10 bases agree with TRBD1. The CDR3 runs to 11 residues. Per germline, CDR1 MNHNY and CDR2 SVGAGI (reference sequence). The CDR3 bases are TGTGCCAGCAGTGGGGGACAGGGGCTTAACTTC. Its translation is CASSGGQGLNF.

CDR3 in amino acids: CASSSLSGSSYEQYF. CDR3 bases: TGTGCCAGCAGTAGCCTCAGCGGAAGCTCCTACGAGCAGTACTTC. J is TRBJ2-7 and V is TRBV27, with D maybe TRBD2 (5 bases). The CDR3 spans 15 residues. Germline CDR1 and CDR2: MNHEY and SMNVEV (reference sequence). Trimming stripped 5 bases from V and 0 bases from J, with 14 bases between.

This clone is large by share. The genes are TRBV13 and TRBJ1-1, with 7 bases lining up with TRBD1. Germline-derived CDR1 and CDR2 are PRHDT and FYEKMQ (reference sequence). There are 16 residues in the CDR3. Trimming cost V 1 base and J 3 bases; bases outside gene matches: 8. Here the CDR3 DNA reads TGTGCCAGCAGCTTAGAGGGATTTACAGGGGACACTGAAGCTTTCTTT. Amino acids: CASSLEGFTGDTEAFF.

The chain uses TRBV7-2 and TRBJ1-1; D may be TRBD1 (5 bases). The CDR3 spans 12 residues. The V gene lost 5 bases and the J gene lost 1 base, with 5 bases spanning the gap. Germline V gene lookup returns CDR1 SGHTA and CDR2 FQGNSA. CDR3 loop: CASSQGNTEAFF. For the CDR3, the DNA is TGTGCCAGCAGCCAGGGGAACACTGAAGCTTTCTTT.